Each of the 20 T cell receptor beta chains below was sequenced from the same sample in a study of T-cell reconstitution after alpha-beta-depleted transplantation in children. Library preparation (for TCRbeta) was performed with unique molecular identifiers. Using its own MiXCR run on the PCR reads, TCRdb lists one record per CDR3 protein. The repertoire includes approximately 200,000 distinct CDR3 sequences, 6.3% of them detected once, and about 4.4% sits in the top ten. The sequenced sample was PBMCs, obtained before TCRalphabeta/CD19-depleted stem cell transplant. These receptors all come from a girl less than two years old with combined immunodeficiency, due to receive a stem cell transplant.

The J gene is TRBJ2-7, the V gene TRBV18; 9 bases line up with TRBD2. With 3 bases clipped from V and 4 bases from J, the junction kept 13 bases outside the gene matches. The CDR3 is made up of 17 amino acids. Germline V CDR1 and CDR2: KGHSH, LQKENI. This chain's CDR3 is CASSPDAPGTSSYEQYF. CDR3 sequence (DNA): TGTGCCAGCTCACCGGATGCGCCCGGGACTAGCTCGTACGAGCAGTACTTC.

This clonotype has a count of ten or more. This chain uses TRBV28 with TRBJ2-7; 8 bases line up with TRBD1. Germline V lookup: CDR1 MDHEN, CDR2 SYDVKM. This CDR3 is 14 amino acids long. V was clipped by 1 base and J by 6 bases; unmatched bases: 5. This CDR3 reads CASSLSRGLGEQYF. The CDR3 nucleotides read TGTGCCAGCAGTTTATCCAGGGGGCTTGGCGAGCAGTACTTC. The whole variable domain, filled in from reference TRBV28 and TRBJ2-7, reads DVKVTQSSRYLVKRTGEKVFLECVQDMDHENMFWYRQDPGLGLRLIYFSYDVKMKEKGDIPEGYSVSREKKERFSLILESASTNQTSMYLCASSLSRGLGEQYFGPGTRLTVT.

A remark on this clonotype: A much larger clonotype is one base distant, so this may be a read error. The chain uses TRBV20-1 and TRBJ2-2; tentatively, D is TRBD2 (5 bases). V was shortened by 3 bases and J by 3 bases, with 17 bases between the two germline ends. In germline, CDR1 is DFQATT, CDR2 SNEGSKA (reference sequence). This CDR3 is 16 amino acids long. The CDR3 spells CSASDSVRSDTGELFF. CDR3 coding DNA: TGCAGTGCTAGTGATAGCGTGAGGTCTGACACCGGGGAGCTGTTTTTT.

This clonotype was recorded at least ten times. The V gene is TRBV16, the J gene TRBJ2-3; D unclear. The CDR3 has 18 residues. Germline V gene data show CDR1 as KGHSY and CDR2 as FQNENV. V lost 4 bases and J 0 bases, leaving 20 bases between the germline ends. The CDR3 nucleotides are TGTGCCAGCAGCCTCGACCTTACGCGCTACTATAGCACAGATACGCAGTATTTT. This codes for CASSLDLTRYYSTDTQYF.

This clonotype was seen a handful of times. Germline is not matched at one junction end, which may reflect a read error. The chain has TRBV20-1 and TRBJ2-5, with a possible D match to TRBD1 (6 bases). Germline-derived CDR1 and CDR2 are DFQATT and SNEGSKA (reference sequence). CDR3 length equals 17 residues. The CDR3 nucleotides are TGCTGTGCTAGAGATGATCGTGGGGCAGGGGAGCCTGAGACCCAGTACTTC. Translated: CCARDDRGAGEPETQYF.

The gene calls are TRBV4-3 and TRBJ2-7, with 12 bases matching TRBD2. Looked up from germline, CDR1 is LGHNA and CDR2 is YSLEER. V lost 0 bases, J lost 2 bases, and 8 bases stayed unmatched. CDR3 size: 18 residues. DNA of the CDR3: TGCGCCAGCAGCCAAGAAGGCCCGACTAGCGGGGGTGCCTACGAGCAGTACTTC. Translating it yields CASSQEGPTSGGAYEQYF.

This clonotype was seen ten or more times. As DNA, the CDR3 is TGTGCCAGCAGGGACTACCTTTTCAATGAGCAGTTCTTC. Amino acid sequence: CASRDYLFNEQFF. The chain carries TRBV6-2 or TRBV6-3 and TRBJ2-1; tentative D call: TRBD2 (6 bases). The CDR3 consists of 13 residues. In germline, CDR1 is MNHEY, CDR2 SVGEGT. V dropped 6 bases and J dropped 6 bases, with 12 bases sitting between them.

The chain joins TRBV27 to TRBJ1-6, with TRBD1 matching over 7 bases. Germline V gene lookup returns CDR1 MNHEY and CDR2 SMNVEV (reference sequence). This CDR3 is 13 amino acids long. Losses at the gene ends were 3 bases for V and 7 bases for J; bases not matched to a gene: 0. This CDR3 reads CASSFRGNSPLHF. CDR3 nucleotides: TGTGCCAGCAGTTTCAGGGGGAATTCACCCCTCCACTTT.

This clonotype was detected many times. This rearrangement joins TRBV7-9 to TRBJ2-5; D remains unclear. The germline V and J ends were trimmed by 8 bases and 0 bases, with 4 bases remaining between them. There are 11 residues in the CDR3. Germline assignment: CDR1 SEHNR and CDR2 FQNEAQ (reference sequence). The CDR3 DNA reads as TGTGCCAGCGGGTACCAAGAGACCCAGTACTTC. This encodes CASGYQETQYF.

This clonotype turned up a few times. The genes are TRBV4-3 and TRBJ1-5; no clear D gene. The CDR3 contains 18 residues. The germline gives CDR1 LGHNA, CDR2 YSLEER. Trimming left V 0 bases short and J 9 bases short, with 24 bases between. DNA for the CDR3: TGCGCCAGCAGCCAAGATCCCCCTCCCTGGAGGCAGAACCGGCCCCAGCATTTT. Translated: CASSQDPPPWRQNRPQHF.

Many counts were recorded for this clonotype. The CDR3 loop reads CASRPFLAGKETQYF. DNA for the CDR3: TGCGCCAGCAGGCCCTTTTTAGCGGGGAAAGAGACCCAGTACTTC. This chain links TRBV5-1 with TRBJ2-5; 8 nucleotides match TRBD2. Germline trimming cut 5 bases from V and 3 bases from J; bases unmatched to any gene: 9. Germline V gives CDR1 SGHRS, CDR2 YFSETQ. The CDR3 spans 15 residues.

In its sample, this clonotype was seen a few times. The chain carries TRBV12-3 or TRBV12-4 and TRBJ1-5, with D hard to call. The CDR3 spans 13 residues. Trimming shortened V by 4 bases and J by 5 bases, and 9 bases separated the two germline ends. The CDR3 DNA reads TGTGCCAGCAGTTGGATACCGGATCAGCCCCAGCATTTT. Protein: CASSWIPDQPQHF.

This clonotype was found a few times. The rearrangement joins TRBV4-1 to TRBJ2-7, with 8 bases that match TRBD2. CDR1 is MGHRA and CDR2 is YSYEKL in the germline V gene. The CDR3 has 15 residues. V lost 6 bases, J lost 0 bases, and 7 bases stayed unmatched. DNA for the CDR3: TGCGCCAGCAGTCAGCGGGGGCCTAGCTCCTACGAGCAGTACTTC. Protein sequence: CASSQRGPSSYEQYF.

This clonotype was recorded many times. The chain recombines TRBV28 with TRBJ2-6; 12 bases fit TRBD1. Germline V gene sequence: CDR1 MDHEN, CDR2 SYDVKM. The CDR3 sequence is 17 residues long. Trimming at V came to 6 bases and at J to 4 bases, leaving 7 bases not matched to a gene. CDR3 nucleotide sequence: TGTGCCAGCAGGTCGGGACAGGGGGCCGGCGGGGCCAACGTCCTGACTTTC. Translating it yields CASRSGQGAGGANVLTF.

This clonotype has just a few counts. CDR3 in amino acids: CATSRGRGGTQETQYF. The CDR3 nucleotides are TGTGCCACCAGCAGAGGACGTGGGGGGACCCAAGAGACCCAGTACTTC. This sequence joins TRBV15 and TRBJ2-5; possible D gene TRBD2, 6 bases. This CDR3 comprises 16 residues. V was cut by 1 base and J by 1 base, with 13 bases left in between. Germline assignment: CDR1 LNHNV and CDR2 YYDKDF (reference sequence).

By its share, this clonotype is medium-sized. The genes are TRBV7-2 and TRBJ2-7; D assignment may be TRBD1 or TRBD2 (5 bases each). The CDR3 consists of 14 residues. Germline values: CDR1 SGHTA, CDR2 FQGNSA. Deletions cut 0 bases from V and 1 base from J, with 7 bases between. The CDR3: CASSLAEGSYEQYF. The DNA for the CDR3 is TGTGCCAGCAGCTTAGCCGAGGGGTCCTACGAGCAGTACTTC.

This clonotype was counted ten times or more. The chain employs TRBV10-3 and TRBJ2-7; a possible D gene is TRBD1 (6 bases). Per the germline V gene, CDR1 is ENHRY and CDR2 is SYGVKD. Deletions cut 2 bases from V and 3 bases from J, with 23 bases between. This CDR3 spans 18 amino acids. The CDR3: CAISEPVRTAHRVYEQYF. CDR3 in DNA: TGTGCCATCAGTGAGCCAGTTAGGACAGCTCATCGAGTCTACGAGCAGTACTTC.

In this sample, this clonotype turned up many times. This rearrangement joins TRBV13 to TRBJ1-1; D uncertain. The V end lost 1 base, the J end lost 0 bases, and 9 bases lay between the germline ends. The length of the CDR3 is 15 residues. In germline, CDR1 is PRHDT, CDR2 FYEKMQ (reference sequence). The CDR3 nucleotides read TGTGCCAGCAGCTTAGTCCGGCGACTGAACACTGAAGCTTTCTTT. Protein: CASSLVRRLNTEAFF.

This clonotype was observed many times. V is TRBV28 and J is TRBJ2-3; either TRBD1 or TRBD2 may supply D (5 bases each). The CDR3 runs to 18 residues. The V and J ends lost 3 bases and 0 bases respectively, with 19 bases between them. Looked up from germline, CDR1 is MDHEN and CDR2 is SYDVKM. Here the CDR3 DNA reads TGTGCCAGCAGTTTGCGAGGGGCCGCGCGACGTAGCACAGATACGCAGTATTTT. Translation gives CASSLRGAARRSTDTQYF.

This clonotype was seen many times. The V call is TRBV9, the J call TRBJ2-7; maybe TRBD1 (6 bases). V lost 3 bases, J lost 6 bases, and 13 bases lay in between. Germline CDR1 is SGDLS and CDR2 is YYNGEE. The CDR3 totals 13 residues. As DNA, the CDR3 is TGTGCCAGCAGCGGAACGACAGGCCGCGAGCAGTACTTC. Encoded protein: CASSGTTGREQYF.